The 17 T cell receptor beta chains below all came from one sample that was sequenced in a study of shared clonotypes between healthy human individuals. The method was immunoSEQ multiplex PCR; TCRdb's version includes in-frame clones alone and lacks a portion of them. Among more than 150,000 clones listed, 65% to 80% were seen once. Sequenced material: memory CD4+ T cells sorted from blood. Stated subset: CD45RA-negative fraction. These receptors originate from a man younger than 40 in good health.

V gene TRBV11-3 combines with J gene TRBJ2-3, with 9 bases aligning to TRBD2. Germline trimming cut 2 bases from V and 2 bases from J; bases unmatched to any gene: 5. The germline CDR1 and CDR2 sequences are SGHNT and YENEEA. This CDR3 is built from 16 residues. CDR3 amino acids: CASSLKVAGDTDTQYF. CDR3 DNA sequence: TGTGCCAGCAGCTTAAAGGTAGCGGGAGACACAGATACGCAGTATTTT.

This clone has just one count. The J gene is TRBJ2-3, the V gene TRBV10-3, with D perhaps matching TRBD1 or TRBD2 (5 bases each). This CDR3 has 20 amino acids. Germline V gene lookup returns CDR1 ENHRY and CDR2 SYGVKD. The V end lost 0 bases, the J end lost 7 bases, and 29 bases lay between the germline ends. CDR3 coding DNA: TGTGCCATCAGTGAGTCGAAGGACTCGATGTGGGACGTTCGCACGAATACGCAGTATTTT. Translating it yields CAISESKDSMWDVRTNTQYF.

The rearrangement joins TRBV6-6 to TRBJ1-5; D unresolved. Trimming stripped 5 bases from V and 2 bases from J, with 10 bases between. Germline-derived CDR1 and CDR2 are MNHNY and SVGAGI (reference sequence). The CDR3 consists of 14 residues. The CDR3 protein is CASSPGDGNQPQHF. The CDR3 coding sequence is TGTGCCAGCAGTCCGGGTGATGGCAATCAGCCCCAGCATTTT.

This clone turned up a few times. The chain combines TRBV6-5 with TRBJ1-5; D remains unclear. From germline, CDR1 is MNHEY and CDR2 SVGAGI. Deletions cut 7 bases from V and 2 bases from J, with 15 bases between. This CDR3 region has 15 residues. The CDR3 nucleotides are TGTGCCAGCACCGATCGCGGGATAGGCAATCAGCCCCAGCATTTT. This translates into CASTDRGIGNQPQHF.

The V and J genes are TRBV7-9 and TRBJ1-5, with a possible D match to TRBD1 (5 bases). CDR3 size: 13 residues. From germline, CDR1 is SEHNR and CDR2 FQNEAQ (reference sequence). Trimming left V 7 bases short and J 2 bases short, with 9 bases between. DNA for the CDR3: TGTGCCAGCAAAGGGGAGGGCAATCAGCCCCAGCATTTT. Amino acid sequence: CASKGEGNQPQHF.

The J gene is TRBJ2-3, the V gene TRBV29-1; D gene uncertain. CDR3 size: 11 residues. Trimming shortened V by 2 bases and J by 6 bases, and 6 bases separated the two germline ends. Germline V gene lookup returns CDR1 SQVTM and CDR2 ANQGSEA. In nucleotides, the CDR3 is TGCAGCGTTGAAAGGATTGATACGCAGTATTTT. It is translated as CSVERIDTQYF.

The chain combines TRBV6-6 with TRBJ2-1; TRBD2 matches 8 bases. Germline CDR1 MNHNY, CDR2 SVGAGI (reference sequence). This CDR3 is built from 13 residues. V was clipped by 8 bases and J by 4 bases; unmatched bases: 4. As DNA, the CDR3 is TGTGCCAGCGCGGGACTAGTTTACAATGAGCAGTTCTTC. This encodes CASAGLVYNEQFF.

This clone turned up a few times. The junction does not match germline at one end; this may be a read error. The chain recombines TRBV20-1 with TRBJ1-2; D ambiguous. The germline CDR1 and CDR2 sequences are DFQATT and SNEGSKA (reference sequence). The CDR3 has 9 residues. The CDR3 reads CSARIGRSF. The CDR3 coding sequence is TGCAGTGCCCGAATTGGGAGGTCCTTC.

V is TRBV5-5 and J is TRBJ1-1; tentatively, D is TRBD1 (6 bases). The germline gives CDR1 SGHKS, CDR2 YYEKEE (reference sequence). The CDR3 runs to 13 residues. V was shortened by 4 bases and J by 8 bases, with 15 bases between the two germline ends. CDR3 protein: CASSGRLTGEAFF. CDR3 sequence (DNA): TGTGCCAGCAGCGGGCGATTGACAGGAGAAGCTTTCTTT.

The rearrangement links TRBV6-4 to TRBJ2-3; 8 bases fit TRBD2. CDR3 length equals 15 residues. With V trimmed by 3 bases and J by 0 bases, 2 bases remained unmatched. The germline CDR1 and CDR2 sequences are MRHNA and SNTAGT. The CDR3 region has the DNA TGTGCCAGCAGTGATAGCGGGACTAGCACAGATACGCAGTATTTT. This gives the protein CASSDSGTSTDTQYF.

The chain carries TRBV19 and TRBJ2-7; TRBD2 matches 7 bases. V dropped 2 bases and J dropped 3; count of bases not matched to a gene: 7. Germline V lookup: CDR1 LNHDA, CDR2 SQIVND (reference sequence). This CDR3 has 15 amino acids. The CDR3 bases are TGTGCCAGTAGTATACAATCGGGAGGTGGCTACGAGCAGTACTTC. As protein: CASSIQSGGGYEQYF.

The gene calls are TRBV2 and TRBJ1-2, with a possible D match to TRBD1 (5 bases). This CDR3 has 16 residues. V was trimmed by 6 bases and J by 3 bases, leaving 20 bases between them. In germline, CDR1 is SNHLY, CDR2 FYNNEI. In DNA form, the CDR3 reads TGTGCCAGCAGGGGCTCCGCAAAGGGGTGGGACTATGGCTACACCTTC. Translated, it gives CASRGSAKGWDYGYTF.

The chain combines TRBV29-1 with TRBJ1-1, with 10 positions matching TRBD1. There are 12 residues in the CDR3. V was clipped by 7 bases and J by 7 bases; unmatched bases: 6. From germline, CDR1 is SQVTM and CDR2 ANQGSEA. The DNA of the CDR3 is TGCAGCGGGGGGACAGGGGTGAGTGAAGCTTTCTTT. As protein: CSGGTGVSEAFF.

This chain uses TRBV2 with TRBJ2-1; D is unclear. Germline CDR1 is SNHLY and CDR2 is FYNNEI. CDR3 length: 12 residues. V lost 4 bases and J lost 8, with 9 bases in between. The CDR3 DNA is TGTGCCAGCAGTGCCACCAGCCATGAGCAGTTCTTC. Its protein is CASSATSHEQFF.

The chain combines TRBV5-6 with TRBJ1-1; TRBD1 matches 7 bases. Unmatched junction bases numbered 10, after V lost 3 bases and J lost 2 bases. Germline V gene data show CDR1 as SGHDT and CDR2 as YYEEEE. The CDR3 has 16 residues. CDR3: CASSSVVDRPNTEAFF. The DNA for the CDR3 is TGTGCCAGCAGCTCTGTCGTGGACAGGCCTAACACTGAAGCTTTCTTT.

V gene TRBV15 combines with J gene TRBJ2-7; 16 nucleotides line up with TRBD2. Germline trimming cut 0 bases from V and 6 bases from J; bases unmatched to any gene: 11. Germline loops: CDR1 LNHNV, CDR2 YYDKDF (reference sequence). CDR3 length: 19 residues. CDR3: CATSRDRGLAGGPSGEQYF. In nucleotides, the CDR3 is TGTGCCACCAGCAGAGATCGGGGACTAGCGGGAGGGCCTTCTGGCGAGCAGTACTTC.

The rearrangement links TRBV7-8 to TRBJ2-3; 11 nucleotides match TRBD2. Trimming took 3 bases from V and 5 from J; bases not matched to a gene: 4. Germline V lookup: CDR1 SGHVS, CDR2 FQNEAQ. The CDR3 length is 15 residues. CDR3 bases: TGTGCCAGCAGCTTTTCTAGCGGGAGGAGAGATACGCAGTATTTT. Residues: CASSFSSGRRDTQYF.